Listed below are T cell receptor beta chains from one sample, sequenced in a study of T-cell reconstitution after alpha-beta-depleted transplantation in children. MiXCR, applied by TCRdb to the PCR reads, yields one record per CDR3 protein. Of roughly 500,000 distinct CDR3 sequences in the sample, approximately 20% were seen once. This specimen consisted of PBMCs from the stem cell graft donor, obtained from the stem cell graft. These receptors originate from a human donor who donated a stem cell graft to a child with acute lymphoblastic leukemia. The CDR3 runs from the conserved cysteine through the conserved F or W. Each record gives: clone size, V gene, D gene, J gene, CDR3 DNA, CDR3 protein. A D gene is named only where the DNA matches it firmly. Rows give clone size only sometimes, using once, few, many, or a class for an expanded clone.

clone_size: few; v_call: TRBV21-1; d_call: -; j_call: TRBJ2-7; cdr3_nt: TGTGCCAGCAGCAAAGGGCTGGACAGGGCCCACTCCTACGAGCAGTACTTC; cdr3_aa: CASSKGLDRAHSYEQYF
clone_size: -; v_call: TRBV4-1; d_call: -; j_call: TRBJ2-7; cdr3_nt: TGCGCCAGCAGCCAAGTCCAAACGGGGGCATCCTACGAGCAGTACTTC; cdr3_aa: CASSQVQTGASYEQYF
clone_size: few; v_call: TRBV4-1; d_call: -; j_call: TRBJ1-1; cdr3_nt: TGCGCCAGCAGCCAAGATCGAGGGTTCACTGAAGCTTTCTTT; cdr3_aa: CASSQDRGFTEAFF
clone_size: few; v_call: TRBV6-5; d_call: TRBD1; j_call: TRBJ2-3; cdr3_nt: TGTGCCAGCAGTTACTGGGGACAGGGTAACGCAGATACGCAGTATTTT; cdr3_aa: CASSYWGQGNADTQYF
clone_size: few; v_call: TRBV20-1; d_call: TRBD2; j_call: TRBJ2-3; cdr3_nt: TGCAGTGCTACCGCGGGAGGGCCCACAGATACGCAGTATTTT; cdr3_aa: CSATAGGPTDTQYF
clone_size: few; v_call: TRBV6-1; d_call: TRBD2; j_call: TRBJ2-2; cdr3_nt: TGTGCCAGCAGTGGCCCTCCGGGACTAGCGGGAGCCGGGGAGCTGTTTTTT; cdr3_aa: CASSGPPGLAGAGELFF
clone_size: -; v_call: TRBV20-1; d_call: TRBD2; j_call: TRBJ2-7; cdr3_nt: TGCAGTGCACTAGCGGGATCGGTCTACGAGCAGTACTTC; cdr3_aa: CSALAGSVYEQYF
clone_size: -; v_call: TRBV28; d_call: -; j_call: TRBJ2-3; cdr3_nt: TGTGCCAGCACTGGGGGTCGGTATTATACGCAGTATTTT; cdr3_aa: CASTGGRYYTQYF
clone_size: -; v_call: TRBV7-9; d_call: -; j_call: TRBJ1-2; cdr3_nt: TGTGCCAGCAGCTTAAGCGCTATGACAGAGGATGGCTACACCTTC; cdr3_aa: CASSLSAMTEDGYTF
clone_size: -; v_call: TRBV18; d_call: -; j_call: TRBJ1-4; cdr3_nt: TGTGCCAGCTCACCACAGGGAGGTGGTGAAAAACTGTTTTTT; cdr3_aa: CASSPQGGGEKLFF
clone_size: few; v_call: TRBV7-9; d_call: -; j_call: TRBJ1-1; cdr3_nt: TGTGCCAGCAGCTTCTCGGCAGGTGCTGAAGCTTTCTTT; cdr3_aa: CASSFSAGAEAFF
clone_size: few; v_call: TRBV12-3/TRBV12-4; d_call: TRBD1; j_call: TRBJ2-3; cdr3_nt: TGTGCCAGTCTCGACAGGGGGCCTGGCACAGATACGCAGTATTTT; cdr3_aa: CASLDRGPGTDTQYF
clone_size: -; v_call: TRBV29-1; d_call: -; j_call: TRBJ2-3; cdr3_nt: TGCAGCGTTGATGGGGGAGATACGCAGTATTTT; cdr3_aa: CSVDGGDTQYF
clone_size: -; v_call: TRBV3-1; d_call: -; j_call: TRBJ2-4; cdr3_nt: TGTGCCAGCAGCCCCCCAAACTTGGGCAAAAACAGTCAGTACTTC; cdr3_aa: CASSPPNLGKNSQYF
clone_size: -; v_call: TRBV5-6; d_call: TRBD2; j_call: TRBJ2-3; cdr3_nt: TGTGCCAGCAGCTTACCCGGGAGGGTCACAGATACGCAGTATTTT; cdr3_aa: CASSLPGRVTDTQYF
clone_size: few; v_call: TRBV29-1; d_call: TRBD1; j_call: TRBJ1-4; cdr3_nt: TGCAGCGTTGAAGACAGGACAGGGGGAATCACTAATGAAAAACTGTTTTTT; cdr3_aa: CSVEDRTGGITNEKLFF
clone_size: -; v_call: TRBV3-1; d_call: -; j_call: TRBJ2-5; cdr3_nt: TGTGCCAGCAGCCAAGTGTCGGGGGCTTCAGAGACCCAGTACTTC; cdr3_aa: CASSQVSGASETQYF
clone_size: -; v_call: TRBV20-1; d_call: TRBD2; j_call: TRBJ2-3; cdr3_nt: TGCAGTGCTAGAGATCTCGGACTAGCGGGAGGGCCCGCAGATACGCAGTATTTT; cdr3_aa: CSARDLGLAGGPADTQYF
clone_size: -; v_call: TRBV18; d_call: -; j_call: TRBJ1-4; cdr3_nt: TGTGCCAGCTCACCAAGTGGACAAATCCGAGCCTTGGGTAATGAAAAACTGTTTTTT; cdr3_aa: CASSPSGQIRALGNEKLFF
clone_size: -; v_call: TRBV7-2; d_call: -; j_call: TRBJ2-7; cdr3_nt: TGTGCCAGCAGCCTACACAGGGCTGGCCAGCAGTACTTC; cdr3_aa: CASSLHRAGQQYF
clone_size: -; v_call: TRBV9; d_call: TRBD2; j_call: TRBJ2-1; cdr3_nt: TGTGCCAGCAGCGATAGCGGGAGCAGTCTGGATGAGCAGTTCTTC; cdr3_aa: CASSDSGSSLDEQFF
clone_size: -; v_call: TRBV10-3; d_call: -; j_call: TRBJ2-1; cdr3_nt: TGTGCCATCAGTGAGGGGGGACGGATCTACAATGAGCAGTTCTTC; cdr3_aa: CAISEGGRIYNEQFF
clone_size: -; v_call: TRBV6-5; d_call: TRBD1; j_call: TRBJ2-7; cdr3_nt: TGTGCCAGCAGTTACGGCTGGGGACCTGGACAGGGGGCGCGCGAGCAGTACTTC; cdr3_aa: CASSYGWGPGQGAREQYF
clone_size: -; v_call: TRBV9; d_call: TRBD2; j_call: TRBJ2-5; cdr3_nt: TGTGCCAGCAGCGCCGGACTAGAAGAGACCCAGTACTTC; cdr3_aa: CASSAGLEETQYF
clone_size: -; v_call: TRBV20-1; d_call: -; j_call: TRBJ2-1; cdr3_nt: TGCAGTGCTAGCGCCAGGGGCCTTACAATCCTCAATGAGCAGTTCTTC; cdr3_aa: CSASARGLTILNEQFF
clone_size: -; v_call: TRBV29-1; d_call: -; j_call: TRBJ1-2; cdr3_nt: TGCAGCGTCCCTTTATCGTGGGGCTACACCTTC; cdr3_aa: CSVPLSWGYTF